This T cell receptor (beta chain) was recovered during a study of T cells after yellow fever vaccination. As TCR cDNA was made by 5'RACE template switching, a universal primer site and UMIs were added. One entry per CDR3 protein results from TCRdb running MiXCR on the 5' RACE reads. The table records 250,000 to 350,000 distinct CDR3 sequences, around 6.8% of them present only once. Findings and limits, study-wide: Contaminating bulk clonotypes could be abundant in FACS-sorted repertoires.

The CDR3 totals 15 residues. V lost 3 bases and J lost 7; bases outside the gene matches: 7. CDR1 is MGHRA, CDR2 YSYEKL, per germline. In this sample, this clonotype turned up a few times. Its antigen is undetermined. The material was PBMCs, obtained approximately 40 days after the first yellow fever vaccination. The rearrangement joins TRBV4-1 to TRBJ2-1; the match to TRBD2 covers 9 bases. This clonotype was sampled from a man aged 18 to 35 who received the YFV17D yellow fever vaccine. The DNA for the CDR3 is TGCGCCAGCAGCCAGGTGGGAGCGGGGGGAAATGAGCAGTTCTTC. Its translation is CASSQVGAGGNEQFF.